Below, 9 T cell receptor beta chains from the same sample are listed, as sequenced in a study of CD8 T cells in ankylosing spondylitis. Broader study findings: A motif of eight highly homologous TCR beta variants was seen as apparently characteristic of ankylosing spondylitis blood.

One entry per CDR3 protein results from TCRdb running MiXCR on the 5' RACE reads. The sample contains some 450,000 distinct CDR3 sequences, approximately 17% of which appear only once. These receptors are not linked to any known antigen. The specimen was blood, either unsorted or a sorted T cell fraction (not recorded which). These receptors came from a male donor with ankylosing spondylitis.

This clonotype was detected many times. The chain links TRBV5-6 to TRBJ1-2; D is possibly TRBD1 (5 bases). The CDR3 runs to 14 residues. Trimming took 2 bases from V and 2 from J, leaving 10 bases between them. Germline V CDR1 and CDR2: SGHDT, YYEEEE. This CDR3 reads CASSFWDRNYGYTF. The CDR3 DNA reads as TGTGCCAGCAGCTTTTGGGACCGCAACTATGGCTACACCTTC.

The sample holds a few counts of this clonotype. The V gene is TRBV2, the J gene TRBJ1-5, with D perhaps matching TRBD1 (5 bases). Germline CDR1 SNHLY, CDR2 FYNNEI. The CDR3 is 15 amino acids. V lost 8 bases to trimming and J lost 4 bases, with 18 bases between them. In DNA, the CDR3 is TGTGCCAGCTCCTGGCAGGGTCTTCCTAATCAGCCCCAGCATTTT. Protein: CASSWQGLPNQPQHF.

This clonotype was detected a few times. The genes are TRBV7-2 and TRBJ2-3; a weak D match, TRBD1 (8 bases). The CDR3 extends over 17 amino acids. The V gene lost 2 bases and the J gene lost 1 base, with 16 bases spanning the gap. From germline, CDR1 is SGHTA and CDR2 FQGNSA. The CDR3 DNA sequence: TGTGCCAGCAGCTTAAGGGGGGGACAGGCCGGCACAGATACGCAGTATTTT. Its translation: CASSLRGGQAGTDTQYF.

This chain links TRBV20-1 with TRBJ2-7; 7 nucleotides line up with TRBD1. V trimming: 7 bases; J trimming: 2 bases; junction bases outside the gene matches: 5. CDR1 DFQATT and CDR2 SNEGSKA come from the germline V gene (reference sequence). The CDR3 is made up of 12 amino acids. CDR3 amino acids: CSGEGATYEQYF. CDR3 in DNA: TGCAGTGGTGAGGGGGCAACCTACGAGCAGTACTTC.

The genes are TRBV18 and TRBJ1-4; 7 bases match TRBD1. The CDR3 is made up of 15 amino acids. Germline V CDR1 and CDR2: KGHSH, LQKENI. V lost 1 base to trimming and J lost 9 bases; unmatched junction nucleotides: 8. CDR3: CASSPRDSEMKKLFF. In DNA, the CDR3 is TGTGCCAGCTCACCACGGGACAGTGAGATGAAAAAACTGTTTTTT.

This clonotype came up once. CDR3 loop: CASSWRGAQETQYF. The CDR3 coding sequence is TGTGCCAGCAGTTGGCGGGGGGCCCAAGAGACCCAGTACTTC. This rearrangement joins TRBV6-5 to TRBJ2-5, with TRBD2 matching over 8 bases. The CDR3 is made up of 14 amino acids. Per germline, CDR1 MNHEY and CDR2 SVGAGI. V was pared by 4 bases and J by 1 base, with 2 bases of the junction left unmatched.

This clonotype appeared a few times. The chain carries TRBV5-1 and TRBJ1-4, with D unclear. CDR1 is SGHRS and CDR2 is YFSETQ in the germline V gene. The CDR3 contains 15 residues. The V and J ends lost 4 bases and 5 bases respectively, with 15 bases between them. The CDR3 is CASSTNGHGNEKLFF. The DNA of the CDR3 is TGCGCCAGCAGCACGAATGGCCACGGGAATGAAAAACTGTTTTTT.

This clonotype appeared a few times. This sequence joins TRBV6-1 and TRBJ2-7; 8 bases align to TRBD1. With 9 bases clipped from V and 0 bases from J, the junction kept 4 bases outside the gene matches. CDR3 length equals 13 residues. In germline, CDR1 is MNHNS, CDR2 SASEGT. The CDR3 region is CASTDRDSYEQYF. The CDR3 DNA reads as TGTGCCAGTACGGACAGGGACTCCTACGAGCAGTACTTC.

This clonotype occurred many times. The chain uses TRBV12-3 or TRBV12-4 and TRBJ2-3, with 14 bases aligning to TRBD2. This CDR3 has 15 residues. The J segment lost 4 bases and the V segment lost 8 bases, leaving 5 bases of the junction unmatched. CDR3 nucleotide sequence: TGTGCCAGCGGCTCGACTAGCGGGGGGGCAGATACGCAGTATTTT. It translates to CASGSTSGGADTQYF.